This T cell receptor (beta chain) was observed in a study of T cells in Graves' hyperthyroidism and ophthalmopathy. Many counts were recorded for this clonotype. Its antigen is unidentified. Broader study findings: Most expanded thyroid clonotypes above 0.001 also appeared in blood.

The CDR3 has 15 amino acids. Germline V gene sequence: CDR1 DFQATT, CDR2 SNEGSKA (reference sequence). V lost 1 base and J lost 5; bases outside the gene matches: 9. Amplification targeted TCR beta CDR3 regions from RNA transcripts. An initial round of RT-PCR targeting the TCR CDR3 relied on the HTBI primer set. TCRdb reanalysed the multiplex PCR reads using MiXCR and keeps one entry per CDR3 protein. The table lists approximately 200,000 distinct CDR3 sequences, about 16% of them singletons. The study excluded patients with uncontrolled infection, other autoimmune disease, pregnancy or lactation. Diagnosis rested on symptoms, serum thyroxine and TRAb, thyroid ultrasound, and orbital computed tomography. Using around 10 ml of fresh peripheral blood, PBMCs were prepared.

This clonotype originated in a man aged 40-49 years with Graves' hyperthyroidism. J is TRBJ2-5 and V is TRBV20-1, with TRBD2 identical over 8 bases. Sequencing was done on a sample of blood. This CDR3 is CSARGDRGRSETQYF. The CDR3 coding sequence is TGCAGTGCTAGAGGGGACCGCGGGAGGTCGGAGACCCAGTACTTC.